Listed below are T cell receptor beta chains from one sample, sequenced in a study of CD8+CD57+ T cells in acquired aplastic anemia. Via MiXCR, TCRdb re-called the reads, giving one row per CDR3 protein. The table has around 290,000 distinct CDR3 sequences, approximately 57% seen once; the top ten hold roughly 1.2%. Sequences were obtained from sorted CD4+, CD8+, or CD8+CD57+ T cells (not recorded which) from PBMCs. All receptors derive from a human donor with aplastic anemia. Both conserved end residues are part of each CDR3. A D gene is named only where the DNA matches it firmly. Part of the rows lack a size; the others show once, few, many or a class for expanded clones.

NA TRBJ1-1 NA TRBV27 TGTGCCAGCAGTTTACCTGAGGGACCGTTGAACACTGAAGCTTTCTTT CASSLPEGPLNTEAFF
NA TRBJ2-1 NA TRBV7-8 TGTGCCAGCAGCTCATTTTCATGGGAGCAGTTCTTC CASSSFSWEQFF
many TRBJ1-3 NA TRBV9 TGTGCCAGCAGCGTAGTAGGGACACACTCTGGAAACACCATATATTTT CASSVVGTHSGNTIYF
many TRBJ2-7 TRBD2 TRBV5-1 TGCGCCAGCAGCCTGTCTTCACTAGCGGCCGACCCGAGCTCCTACGAGCAGTACTTC CASSLSSLAADPSSYEQYF
many TRBJ1-4 NA TRBV5-1 TGCGCCAGCAGCTTTGGACAGAGGGAAAAACTGTTTTTT CASSFGQREKLFF
NA TRBJ2-5 TRBD1 TRBV2 TGTGCCAGCAGGTGGGGGACAGGGGGTCTGGAGACCCAGTACTTC CASRWGTGGLETQYF
many TRBJ1-2 NA TRBV7-9 TGTGCCAGCAGCTTACGATGGGAATATGGCTACACCTTC CASSLRWEYGYTF
few TRBJ2-5 TRBD2 TRBV20-1 TGCAGTGCTGGGACTAGCTTTCCTACGGAGACCCAGTACTTC CSAGTSFPTETQYF
many TRBJ2-1 TRBD2 TRBV20-1 TGCAGTGCTAGAGGACCGGGAGGGCCGGGTAGTGAGCAGTTCTTC CSARGPGGPGSEQFF
NA TRBJ2-1 TRBD2 TRBV10-3 TGTGCCATCAGCGCAGTTGGCGGGAGCTCGGGTGAGCAGTTCTTC CAISAVGGSSGEQFF
few TRBJ2-7 TRBD2 TRBV4-2 TGTGCCAGCAGCCAAGAAGCGCTTAGCGGGACGGGCTACGAGCAGTACTTC CASSQEALSGTGYEQYF
NA TRBJ2-3 NA TRBV10-3 TGTGCCATCAGTCAGGGCACAGATACGCAGTATTTT CAISQGTDTQYF
few TRBJ1-2 NA TRBV2 TGTGCCAGCAGCGTTACGGACAAAGGGGACTATGGCTACACCTTC CASSVTDKGDYGYTF
few TRBJ1-6 NA TRBV24-1 TGTGCCACCAGTGACTCCGGACCGTTTTCACCCCTCCACTTT CATSDSGPFSPLHF
NA TRBJ2-3 TRBD2 TRBV7-8 TGTGCCAGCAGCTTGACTAGCGGGGTCACAGATACGCAGTATTTT CASSLTSGVTDTQYF